Sequencing of this T cell receptor (beta chain) was carried out in a study of blood T cell repertoires in COVID-19. Study as a whole: COVID-19 samples, acute and convalescent, were from the United States, Italy and Spain. T cells, B-cell-depleted T cells, or PBMCs supplied cDNA or gDNA.

In the authors' workflow: Cell counts per sample came from amplifying reference gene primers. Sequencing used immunoSEQ multiplex PCR; TCRdb keeps in-frame clones, though not all of them. The D gene and trimming were derived from the DNA, and the V and J assignments and clone size from that table. The repertoire holds 120,000 or so clones, with roughly 85% as singletons. With 2 bases clipped from V and 1 base from J, the junction kept 3 bases outside the gene matches. CDR1 and CDR2 from the germline V gene are SSHAT and FNYEAQ (reference sequence). The CDR3 extends over 15 amino acids. The clonotype comes from a man aged 80 or over with active or convalescent COVID-19. The material sequenced was peripheral blood. The V and J genes are TRBV7-7 and TRBJ2-3; 7 nucleotides agree with TRBD2. DNA of the CDR3: TGTGCCAGCAGCTTACGTGGGAGGGGCACAGATACGCAGTATTTT. Translated, it gives CASSLRGRGTDTQYF.